The rows below give T cell receptor beta chains drawn from one sample of a study of molecular identifiers for immune sequencing clone quantification. One entry per CDR3 protein results from TCRdb running MiXCR on the PCR reads. The sample has 60,000 to 75,000 distinct CDR3 sequences, around a fifth seen once; the top ten hold approximately 1.5%. Source material: naive CD8+ T cells from blood, with Jurkat cell RNA spiked in. The receptors were gathered from a human donor in good health. Some libraries in this study had Jurkat cell RNA spiked in. CDR3s include the opening cysteine and the closing phenylalanine or tryptophan. Fields, in order: J gene, V gene, CDR3 protein.

j_call: TRBJ2-7; v_call: TRBV5-1; cdr3_aa: CASSLGTSGSSPYEQYF
j_call: TRBJ2-7; v_call: TRBV4-3; cdr3_aa: CASSPTSGGTYEQYF
j_call: TRBJ2-2; v_call: TRBV12-3/TRBV12-4; cdr3_aa: CASGQGSTGELFF
j_call: TRBJ2-1; v_call: TRBV10-3; cdr3_aa: CAIGLAGWSEQFF
j_call: TRBJ2-7; v_call: TRBV7-9; cdr3_aa: CASSFKTSGRSNEQYF
j_call: TRBJ1-5; v_call: TRBV6-5; cdr3_aa: CASRAGTGPNQPQHF
j_call: TRBJ2-3; v_call: TRBV7-9; cdr3_aa: CASSPGTARTLSTDTQYF
j_call: TRBJ1-1; v_call: TRBV6-1; cdr3_aa: CASSEMEYLATEAFF
j_call: TRBJ2-7; v_call: TRBV11-2; cdr3_aa: CAGSFVLETGLYEQYF
j_call: TRBJ2-3; v_call: TRBV20-1; cdr3_aa: CSARPQWLEGVRTDTQYF
j_call: TRBJ2-2; v_call: TRBV27; cdr3_aa: CASSLLLAGGAGELFF
j_call: TRBJ2-3; v_call: TRBV27; cdr3_aa: CASSTWFGEITDTQYF
j_call: TRBJ2-7; v_call: TRBV7-2; cdr3_aa: CASSLGAGGYEQYF
j_call: TRBJ1-1; v_call: TRBV7-8; cdr3_aa: CASSFSAEVEAFF
j_call: TRBJ2-1; v_call: TRBV7-9; cdr3_aa: CASSLAGRGVNEQFF
j_call: TRBJ2-4; v_call: TRBV30; cdr3_aa: CAWSAGDWRNIQYF
j_call: TRBJ2-7; v_call: TRBV27; cdr3_aa: CASSLLRGYEQYF
j_call: TRBJ1-1; v_call: TRBV7-8; cdr3_aa: CASSLAPHLALYRNTEAFF
j_call: TRBJ2-3; v_call: TRBV2; cdr3_aa: CASSTDTQYF
j_call: TRBJ2-2; v_call: TRBV24-1; cdr3_aa: CATSDVAGTGELFF
j_call: TRBJ2-1; v_call: TRBV2; cdr3_aa: CASSDNGYNEQFF
j_call: TRBJ2-7; v_call: TRBV13; cdr3_aa: CASSRPDRVEQYF
j_call: TRBJ2-6; v_call: TRBV7-6; cdr3_aa: CASSLAPGSALGSGANVLTF
j_call: TRBJ2-3; v_call: TRBV12-3/TRBV12-4; cdr3_aa: CASSWIGAVNTDTQYF
j_call: TRBJ2-7; v_call: TRBV6-6; cdr3_aa: CASGPTSYEQYF
j_call: TRBJ2-7; v_call: TRBV7-9; cdr3_aa: CASSPQVIYEQYF
j_call: TRBJ2-3; v_call: TRBV11-2; cdr3_aa: CASSSYPSDTQYF
j_call: TRBJ2-5; v_call: TRBV5-6; cdr3_aa: CASRKPGRTGEETQYF
j_call: TRBJ2-1; v_call: TRBV11-2; cdr3_aa: CASSLSTSGRGKFF
j_call: TRBJ2-4; v_call: TRBV28; cdr3_aa: CASSLTLQGGIQYF
j_call: TRBJ2-7; v_call: TRBV27; cdr3_aa: CACSLQGAYEQYF
j_call: TRBJ1-1; v_call: TRBV2; cdr3_aa: CASRGPGGVNEAFF
j_call: TRBJ1-4; v_call: TRBV3-1; cdr3_aa: CASRDTGTDTEKLFF
j_call: TRBJ2-1; v_call: TRBV30; cdr3_aa: CSWAEGLAQNEQFF
j_call: TRBJ2-1; v_call: TRBV11-1; cdr3_aa: CASSPEGGYVQFF
j_call: TRBJ2-7; v_call: TRBV29-1; cdr3_aa: CSVGGGVSYEQYF
j_call: TRBJ2-2; v_call: TRBV7-9; cdr3_aa: CASSLGQADGELFF
j_call: TRBJ2-4; v_call: TRBV2; cdr3_aa: CASSIREGRINTQHF
j_call: TRBJ2-7; v_call: TRBV19; cdr3_aa: CASSPGLAVSYEQYF
j_call: TRBJ2-1; v_call: TRBV20-1; cdr3_aa: CSAYSWREVDEQFF
j_call: TRBJ2-3; v_call: TRBV7-2; cdr3_aa: CASRNNADYTDTQYF
j_call: TRBJ2-2; v_call: TRBV7-6; cdr3_aa: CASSLAQTGTSSNTGELFF
j_call: TRBJ2-1; v_call: TRBV5-1; cdr3_aa: CASSGGQGALVSYNEQFF
j_call: TRBJ2-7; v_call: TRBV29-1; cdr3_aa: CSVEVGTSGTYEQYF
j_call: TRBJ1-1; v_call: TRBV7-6; cdr3_aa: CASSAGTNTEASF
j_call: TRBJ2-3; v_call: TRBV11-2; cdr3_aa: CASSADPRDLYTDTQYF
j_call: TRBJ2-7; v_call: TRBV7-9; cdr3_aa: CASSLRSYEQYF
j_call: TRBJ2-7; v_call: TRBV11-2; cdr3_aa: CASSLLDEQYF